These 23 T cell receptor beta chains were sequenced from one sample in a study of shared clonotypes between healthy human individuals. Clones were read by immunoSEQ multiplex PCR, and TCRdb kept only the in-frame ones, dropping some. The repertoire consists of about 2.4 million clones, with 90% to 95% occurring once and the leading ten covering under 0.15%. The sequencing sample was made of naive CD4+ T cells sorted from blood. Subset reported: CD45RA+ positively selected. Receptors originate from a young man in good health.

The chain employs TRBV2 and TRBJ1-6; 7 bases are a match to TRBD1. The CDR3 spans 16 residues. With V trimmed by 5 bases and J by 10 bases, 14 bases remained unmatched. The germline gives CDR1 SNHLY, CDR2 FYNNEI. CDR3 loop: CASSLQGLPLGSPLHF. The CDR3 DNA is TGTGCCAGCAGTCTACAGGGGCTTCCCCTAGGCTCACCCCTCCACTTT.

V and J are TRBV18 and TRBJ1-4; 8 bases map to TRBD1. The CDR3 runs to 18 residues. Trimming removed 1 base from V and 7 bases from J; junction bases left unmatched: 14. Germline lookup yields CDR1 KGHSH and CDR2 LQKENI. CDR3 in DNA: TGTGCCAGCTCACCACTTGCAGATAAACCGGGACAGGTTGAAAAACTGTTTTTT. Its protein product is CASSPLADKPGQVEKLFF.

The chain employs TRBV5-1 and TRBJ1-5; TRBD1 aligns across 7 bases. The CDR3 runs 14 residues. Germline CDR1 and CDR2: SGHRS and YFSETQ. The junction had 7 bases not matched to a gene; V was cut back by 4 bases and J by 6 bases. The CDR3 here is CASSPGQTGQPQHF. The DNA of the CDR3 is TGCGCCAGCAGCCCGGGACAGACGGGTCAGCCCCAGCATTTT.

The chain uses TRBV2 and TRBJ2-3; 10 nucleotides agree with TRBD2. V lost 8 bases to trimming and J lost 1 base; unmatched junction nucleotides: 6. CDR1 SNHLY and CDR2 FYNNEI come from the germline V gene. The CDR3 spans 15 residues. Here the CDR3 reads CASARGTSGTDTQYF. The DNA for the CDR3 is TGTGCCAGCGCCAGGGGGACTAGCGGCACAGATACGCAGTATTTT.

DNA for the CDR3: TGTGCCAGATCGCCGACAGCCACCATATATTATAGCAATCAGCCCCAGCATTTT. This sequence encodes CARSPTATIYYSNQPQHF. The chain uses TRBV27 and TRBJ1-5; D might be TRBD1 (5 bases). This CDR3 is built from 18 residues. The V gene lost 9 bases and the J gene lost 0 bases, with 24 bases spanning the gap. The V gene's germline CDR1 is MNHEY and CDR2 SMNVEV (reference sequence).

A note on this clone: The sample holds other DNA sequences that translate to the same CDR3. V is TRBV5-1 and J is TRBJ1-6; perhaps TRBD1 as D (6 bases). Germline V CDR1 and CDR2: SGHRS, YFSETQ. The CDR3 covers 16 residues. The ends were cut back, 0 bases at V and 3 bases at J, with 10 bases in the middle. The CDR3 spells CASSLVGGNYNSPLHF. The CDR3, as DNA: TGCGCCAGCAGCTTGGTTGGGGGCAACTATAATTCACCCCTCCACTTT.

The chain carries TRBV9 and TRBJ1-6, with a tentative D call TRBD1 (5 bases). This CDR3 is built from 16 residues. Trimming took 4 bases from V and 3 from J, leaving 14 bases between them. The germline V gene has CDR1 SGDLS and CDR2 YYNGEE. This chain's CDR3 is CASSTGARFYNSPLHF. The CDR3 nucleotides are TGTGCCAGCAGCACCGGGGCACGGTTCTATAATTCACCCCTCCACTTT.

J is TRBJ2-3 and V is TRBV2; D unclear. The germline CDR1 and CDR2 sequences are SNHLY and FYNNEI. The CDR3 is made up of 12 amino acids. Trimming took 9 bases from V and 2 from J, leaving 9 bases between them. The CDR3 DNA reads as TGTGCCAGGACGGCGGCCACAGATACGCAGTATTTT. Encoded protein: CARTAATDTQYF. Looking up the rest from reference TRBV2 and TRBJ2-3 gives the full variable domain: EPEVTQTPSHQVTQMGQEVILRCVPISNHLYFYWYRQILGQKVEFLVSFYNNEISEKSEIFDDQFSVERPDGSNFTLKIRSTKLEDSAMYFCARTAATDTQYFGPGTRLTVL.

CDR3 DNA sequence: TGTGCCAGCAGCACGTCAGGGTCCTATAATTCACCCCTCCACTTT. This sequence encodes CASSTSGSYNSPLHF. The V gene is TRBV21-1, the J gene TRBJ1-6; TRBD1 is the table's D call, not checked against the DNA. TRBV21-1 constitutes a pseudogene. This CDR3 has 15 amino acids.

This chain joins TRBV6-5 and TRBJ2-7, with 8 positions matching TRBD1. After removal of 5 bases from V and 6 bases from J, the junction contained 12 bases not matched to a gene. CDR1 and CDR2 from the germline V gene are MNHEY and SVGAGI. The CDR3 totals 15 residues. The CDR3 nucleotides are TGTGCCAGCAGTAGGACAGGGAATCAGGGCGGCGAGCAGTACTTC. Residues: CASSRTGNQGGEQYF.

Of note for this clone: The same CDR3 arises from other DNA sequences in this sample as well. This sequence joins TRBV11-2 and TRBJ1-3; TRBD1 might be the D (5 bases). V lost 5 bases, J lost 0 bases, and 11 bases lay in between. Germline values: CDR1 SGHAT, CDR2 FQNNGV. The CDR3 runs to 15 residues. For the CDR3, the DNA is TGTGCCAGCAGCCGGGGACCCGACTCTGGAAACACCATATATTTT. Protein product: CASSRGPDSGNTIYF. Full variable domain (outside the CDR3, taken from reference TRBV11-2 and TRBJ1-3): EAGVAQSPRYKIIEKRQSVAFWCNPISGHATLYWYQQILGQGPKLLIQFQNNGVVDDSQLPKDRFSAERLKGVDSTLKIQPAKLEDSAVYLCASSRGPDSGNTIYFGEGSWLTVV.

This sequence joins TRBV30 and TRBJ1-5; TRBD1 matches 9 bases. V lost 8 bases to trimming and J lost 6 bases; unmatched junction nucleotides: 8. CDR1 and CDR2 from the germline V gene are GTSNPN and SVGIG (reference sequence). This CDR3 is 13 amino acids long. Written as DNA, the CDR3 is TGTGCCGCTACAGGGGGCGCGGGTCAGCCCCAGCATTTT. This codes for CAATGGAGQPQHF.

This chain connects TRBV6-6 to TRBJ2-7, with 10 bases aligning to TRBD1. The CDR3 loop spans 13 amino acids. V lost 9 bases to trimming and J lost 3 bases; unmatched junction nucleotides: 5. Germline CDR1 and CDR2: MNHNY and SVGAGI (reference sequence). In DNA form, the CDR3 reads TGTGCCAGTGACAGGGGGCTGGACTACGAGCAGTACTTC. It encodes CASDRGLDYEQYF.

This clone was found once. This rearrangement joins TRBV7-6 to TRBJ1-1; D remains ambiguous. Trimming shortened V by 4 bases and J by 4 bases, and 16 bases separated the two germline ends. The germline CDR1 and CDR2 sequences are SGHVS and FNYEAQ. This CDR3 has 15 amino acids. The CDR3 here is CASSSIELSGTEAFF. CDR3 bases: TGTGCCAGCAGCTCGATCGAGCTCTCCGGCACTGAAGCTTTCTTT.

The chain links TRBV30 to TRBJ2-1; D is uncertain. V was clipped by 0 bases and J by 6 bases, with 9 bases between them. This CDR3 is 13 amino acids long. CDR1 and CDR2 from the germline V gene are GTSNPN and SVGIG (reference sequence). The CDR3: CAWSVSWFNEQFF. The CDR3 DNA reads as TGTGCCTGGAGTGTTTCCTGGTTCAATGAGCAGTTCTTC.

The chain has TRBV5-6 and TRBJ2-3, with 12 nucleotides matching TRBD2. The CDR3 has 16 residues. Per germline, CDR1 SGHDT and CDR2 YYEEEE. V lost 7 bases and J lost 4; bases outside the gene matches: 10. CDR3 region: CASGWSSGRVADTQYF. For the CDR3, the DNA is TGTGCCAGCGGTTGGTCTAGCGGGAGGGTGGCAGATACGCAGTATTTT.

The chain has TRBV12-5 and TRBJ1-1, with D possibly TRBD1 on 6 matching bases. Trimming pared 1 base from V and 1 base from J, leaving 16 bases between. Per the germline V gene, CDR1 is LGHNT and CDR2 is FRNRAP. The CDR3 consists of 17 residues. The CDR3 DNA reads TGTGCTAGTGGTTTGGCACTTACGGGACACCAGAACACTGAAGCTTTCTTT. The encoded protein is CASGLALTGHQNTEAFF.

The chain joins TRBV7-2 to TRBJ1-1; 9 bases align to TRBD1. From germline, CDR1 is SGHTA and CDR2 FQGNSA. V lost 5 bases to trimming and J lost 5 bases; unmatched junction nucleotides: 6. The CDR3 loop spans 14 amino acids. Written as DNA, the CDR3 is TGTGCCAGCAGCACGGACAGGGGTTGGACTGAAGCTTTCTTT. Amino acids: CASSTDRGWTEAFF.

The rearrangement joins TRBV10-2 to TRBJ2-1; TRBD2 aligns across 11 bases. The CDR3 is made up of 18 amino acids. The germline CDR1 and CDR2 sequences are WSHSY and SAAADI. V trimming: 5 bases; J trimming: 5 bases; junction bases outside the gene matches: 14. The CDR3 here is CASSLTGTSGRSNNEQFF. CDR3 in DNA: TGCGCCAGCAGTTTAACCGGGACTAGCGGCCGATCCAACAATGAGCAGTTCTTC.

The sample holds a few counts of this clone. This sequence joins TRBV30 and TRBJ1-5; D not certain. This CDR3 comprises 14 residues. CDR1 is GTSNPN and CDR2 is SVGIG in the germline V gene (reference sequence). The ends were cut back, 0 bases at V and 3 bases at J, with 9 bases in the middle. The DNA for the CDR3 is TGTGCCTGGAGTGTAGGCAGGTACAATCAGCCCCAGCATTTT. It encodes CAWSVGRYNQPQHF. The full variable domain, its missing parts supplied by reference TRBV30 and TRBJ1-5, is SQTIHQWPATLVQPVGSPLSLECTVEGTSNPNLYWYRQAAGRGLQLLFYSVGIGQISSEVPQNLSASRPQDRQFILSSKKLLLSDSGFYLCAWSVGRYNQPQHFGDGTRLSIL.

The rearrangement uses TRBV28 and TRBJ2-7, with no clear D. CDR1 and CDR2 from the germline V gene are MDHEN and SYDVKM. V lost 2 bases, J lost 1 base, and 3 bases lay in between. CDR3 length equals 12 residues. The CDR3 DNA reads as TGTGCCAGCAGTTTACAATCCTACGAGCAGTACTTC. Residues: CASSLQSYEQYF.

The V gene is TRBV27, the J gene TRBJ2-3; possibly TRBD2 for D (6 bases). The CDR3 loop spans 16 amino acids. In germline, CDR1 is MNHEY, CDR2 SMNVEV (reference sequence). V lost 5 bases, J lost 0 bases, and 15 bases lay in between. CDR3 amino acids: CASSPSSVKSTDTQYF. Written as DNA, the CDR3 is TGTGCCAGCAGTCCCTCTAGCGTAAAGAGCACAGATACGCAGTATTTT.

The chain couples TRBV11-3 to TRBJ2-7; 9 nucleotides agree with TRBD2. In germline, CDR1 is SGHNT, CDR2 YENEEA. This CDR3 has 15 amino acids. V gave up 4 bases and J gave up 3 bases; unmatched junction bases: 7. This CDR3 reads CASSSASGTFYEQYF. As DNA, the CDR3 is TGTGCCAGCAGCTCCGCTAGCGGGACTTTCTACGAGCAGTACTTC.